This is a list of T cell receptor beta chains from one sample in a study of regulatory T cells in long-lasting Graves disease. TCRdb used MiXCR to reprocess the multiplex PCR reads, holding one entry per CDR3 protein. The sample has under 450,000 distinct CDR3 sequences, roughly 17% seen once; the top ten hold 20% to 25%. The same data also contributed to another study, on T cells in Graves' hyperthyroidism and ophthalmopathy.

Here the sequenced sample was peripheral blood mononuclear cells (PBMCs), taken at new diagnosis, from a patient treated with antithyroid drugs. The source is a woman younger than 35 with Graves disease. CDR3s include the opening cysteine and the closing phenylalanine or tryptophan. D genes are given only for firm matches. Not all rows give a size; the values are once, few, many and, for expanded clones, a class.

CDR3	DNA	D	V	J	size
CASIPTRGYGYGYTF	TGTGCCAGTATCCCGACGAGGGGCTACGGCTATGGCTACACCTTC	NA	TRBV19	TRBJ1-2	NA
CASSLDRAAYEQYF	TGTGCCAGCAGTTTGGACCGGGCAGCCTACGAGCAGTACTTC	NA	TRBV12-3/TRBV12-4	TRBJ2-7	many
CAWSLDREDGYTF	TGTGCCTGGAGCCTAGACAGGGAGGATGGCTACACCTTC	TRBD1	TRBV30	TRBJ1-2	many
CASSFIALAGGPVQYF	TGTGCCAGCAGCTTTATTGCTCTAGCGGGGGGCCCGGTCCAGTACTTC	TRBD2	TRBV7-2	TRBJ2-5	NA
CASSAGTGGGIGNEQFF	TGTGCCAGCAGCGCAGGGACAGGGGGCGGGATAGGTAATGAGCAGTTCTTC	TRBD1	TRBV7-3	TRBJ2-1	NA
CATSQAGPSTDTQYF	TGTGCCACCAGTCAAGCGGGACCTTCCACAGATACGCAGTATTTT	TRBD2	TRBV15	TRBJ2-3	few
CASNPGGGELFF	TGTGCCTCAAACCCCGGGGGTGGGGAGCTGTTTTTT	NA	TRBV10-3	TRBJ2-2	few
CAWASGGAAEQFF	TGTGCCTGGGCTAGCGGGGGGGCTGCTGAGCAGTTCTTC	TRBD2	TRBV30	TRBJ2-1	NA
CATTRDSNTEAFF	TGTGCCACCACCCGGGACAGCAACACTGAAGCTTTCTTT	TRBD1	TRBV24-1	TRBJ1-1	few
CASSSQGTSGKQFF	TGCGCCAGCAGCAGCCAAGGGACTAGCGGGAAGCAGTTCTTC	TRBD2	TRBV5-1	TRBJ2-1	NA
CASSYGRGGYQETQYF	TGTGCCAGCAGTTACGGGCGCGGGGGGTACCAAGAGACCCAGTACTTC	TRBD2	TRBV6-2/TRBV6-3	TRBJ2-5	many
CVSGGRADNEQFF	TGTGTAAGTGGCGGGAGGGCCGACAATGAGCAGTTCTTC	TRBD2	TRBV28	TRBJ2-1	NA
CASAGWDNYGYTF	TGTGCCAGCGCAGGGTGGGATAACTATGGCTACACCTTC	NA	TRBV11-2	TRBJ1-2	many
CASSPSARREETQYF	TGTGCCAGCTCACCATCGGCCCGAAGGGAAGAGACCCAGTACTTC	NA	TRBV18	TRBJ2-5	many
CASSLGTYTGELFF	TGTGCCAGCAGCTTAGGGACCTACACCGGGGAGCTGTTTTTT	NA	TRBV7-9	TRBJ2-2	few
CASSEGLAGTDTQYF	TGTGCCAGCAGCGAGGGACTAGCGGGGACAGATACGCAGTATTTT	TRBD2	TRBV7-3	TRBJ2-3	many
CASSHPGTSGNEQYF	TGTGCCAGCAGCCATCCCGGGACTAGCGGGAATGAGCAGTACTTC	TRBD2	TRBV3-1	TRBJ2-7	NA
CSARDPRGGRETQYF	TGCAGTGCTAGAGATCCACGGGGGGGGCGGGAGACCCAGTACTTC	TRBD2	TRBV20-1	TRBJ2-5	few
CASSPLAGVGDEQFF	TGTGCCAGCAGCCCACTAGCGGGAGTCGGGGATGAGCAGTTCTTC	TRBD2	TRBV6-1	TRBJ2-1	NA
CASSLLGTSGFPRTDTQYF	TGTGCCAGCAGTTTATTGGGGACTAGCGGGTTCCCCCGCACAGATACGCAGTATTTT	TRBD2	TRBV27	TRBJ2-3	many
CASSLVASPLASTEAFF	TGTGCCAGCAGCTTAGTCGCGTCTCCACTTGCCAGCACTGAAGCTTTCTTT	NA	TRBV7-9	TRBJ1-1	many
CASSWTQQETQYF	TGTGCCAGCAGCTGGACTCAGCAAGAGACCCAGTACTTC	NA	TRBV7-2	TRBJ2-5	many
CASSPVLNTEAFF	TGTGCCAGTAGCCCCGTCTTGAACACTGAAGCTTTCTTT	NA	TRBV19	TRBJ1-1	many
CASSRQGRNTEAFF	TGTGCCAGCAGTCGACAGGGGAGGAACACTGAAGCTTTCTTT	TRBD1	TRBV6-1	TRBJ1-1	many
CASSTWTSGRAYEQYF	TGTGCCAGCTCAACTTGGACTAGCGGGAGGGCCTACGAGCAGTACTTC	TRBD2	TRBV18	TRBJ2-7	many
CASSPMEPPLHF	TGTGCCAGCAGTCCGATGGAGCCACCCCTCCACTTT	NA	TRBV2	TRBJ1-6	few
CASSESLGLARTQYF	TGTGCCAGCAGTGAATCGCTAGGACTAGCGCGTACGCAGTACTTC	TRBD2	TRBV6-1	TRBJ2-7	many
CASSHEAGSGNEQFF	TGCGCCAGCAGCCATGAGGCGGGATCGGGCAATGAGCAGTTCTTC	NA	TRBV4-1	TRBJ2-1	few
CASRHGTGVGQETQYF	TGTGCCAGCAGGCATGGGACAGGAGTGGGACAAGAGACCCAGTACTTC	TRBD1	TRBV6-2/TRBV6-3	TRBJ2-5	many
CASSLGAGGVETQYF	TGTGCCAGCAGCTTGGGGGCAGGGGGCGTGGAGACCCAGTACTTC	TRBD1	TRBV7-3	TRBJ2-5	many
CSGAGAGSPLHF	TGCAGTGGAGCAGGGGCTGGGTCACCCCTCCACTTT	NA	TRBV20-1	TRBJ1-6	few
CSVKDQRLRSGEQYF	TGCAGCGTTAAAGATCAGCGACTGCGCTCCGGCGAGCAGTACTTC	NA	TRBV29-1	TRBJ2-7	few
CSAGGLAGDFDTQYF	TGCAGTGCTGGGGGACTAGCGGGAGATTTTGATACGCAGTATTTT	TRBD2	TRBV20-1	TRBJ2-3	NA
CSVQTGRHGEQYF	TGCAGCGTCCAGACAGGTCGCCATGGCGAGCAGTACTTC	NA	TRBV29-1	TRBJ2-7	NA
CASGDGSGNTIYF	TGTGCCAGCGGGGACGGCTCTGGAAACACCATATATTTT	NA	TRBV3-1	TRBJ1-3	many
CASSLGSPLGSYEQYF	TGTGCCAGCAGTTTAGGGTCCCCCCTAGGTTCCTACGAGCAGTACTTC	NA	TRBV12-3/TRBV12-4	TRBJ2-7	many
CASPGPTDTQYF	TGTGCCAGTCCGGGACCGACAGATACGCAGTATTTT	NA	TRBV2	TRBJ2-3	many
CVSSPTGPYGYTF	TGTGTCAGCAGCCCTACAGGTCCCTATGGCTACACCTTC	NA	TRBV7-2	TRBJ1-2	NA
CASSLVGGRTPGEKLFF	TGTGCCAGCAGTTTAGTCGGGGGACGAACCCCTGGTGAAAAACTGTTTTTT	NA	TRBV27	TRBJ1-4	many
CASSYRTGFGNTIYF	TGTGCCAGCAGTTACCGGACAGGGTTTGGAAACACCATATATTTT	TRBD1	TRBV6-5	TRBJ1-3	NA
CASSPGLGETQYF	TGTGCCAGCAGTCCGGGACTAGGAGAGACCCAGTACTTC	TRBD2	TRBV27	TRBJ2-5	many